A single sample is the source of the 5 T cell receptor beta chains below, sequenced in a study of shared clonotypes between healthy human individuals. Profiled with immunoSEQ multiplex PCR; TCRdb holds only in-frame clones, not every one. The sample lists 2 million to 2.5 million clones, 92% occurring once. Input material: naive CD4+ T cells from PBMCs. Subset reported: CD45RA+ positively selected. The receptors shown here come from a man aged 18 to 30 in good health. Some clones in this sample may be carry-over from other donors' samples.

This chain connects TRBV6-5 to TRBJ2-7; perhaps TRBD1 as D (6 bases). Trimming cost V 0 bases and J 2 bases, with 11 bases left between them. The CDR3 consists of 15 residues. Germline V gene data show CDR1 as MNHEY and CDR2 as SVGAGI. The CDR3 DNA reads as TGTGCCAGCAGTTACTCGGGGGCGCACCCCTACGAGCAGTACTTC. Translating it yields CASSYSGAHPYEQYF.

Comment on this clone: The sample contains more than one DNA sequence encoding this CDR3. The CDR3 loop is CASSVDLAGYNEQFF. The DNA for the CDR3 is TGTGCCAGCAGCGTAGATCTAGCGGGCTACAATGAGCAGTTCTTC. This sequence joins TRBV9 and TRBJ2-1; 8 positions agree with TRBD2. With 0 bases clipped from V and 3 bases from J, the junction kept 2 bases outside the gene matches. Germline lookup yields CDR1 SGDLS and CDR2 YYNGEE. The CDR3 extends over 15 amino acids.

The chain uses TRBV5-5 and TRBJ2-3, with D tentatively TRBD1 or TRBD2 (5 bases each). This CDR3 has 15 amino acids. Trimming shortened V by 3 bases and J by 0 bases, and 11 bases separated the two germline ends. CDR1 and CDR2 from the germline V gene are SGHKS and YYEKEE (reference sequence). As DNA, the CDR3 is TGTGCCAGCAGCTCCGGGACGGCGAGCACAGATACGCAGTATTTT. Its translation is CASSSGTASTDTQYF. The full variable domain, rest sourced from reference TRBV5-5 and TRBJ2-3, is DAGVTQSPTHLIKTRGQQVTLRCSPISGHKSVSWYQQVLGQGPQFIFQYYEKEERGRGNFPDRFSARQFPNYSSELNVNALLLGDSALYLCASSSGTASTDTQYFGPGTRLTVL.

V gene TRBV7-2 combines with J gene TRBJ2-1; D may be TRBD1 or TRBD2 (6 bases each). The CDR3 has 17 residues. V shed 5 bases and J shed 0 bases, with 17 bases lying between them. Germline-derived CDR1 and CDR2 are SGHTA and FQGNSA. The CDR3 protein is CASSPLWRGSSYNEQFF. The CDR3 nucleotides are TGTGCCAGCAGCCCACTTTGGAGGGGGAGCTCCTACAATGAGCAGTTCTTC.

The V and J genes are TRBV5-1 and TRBJ2-5; possibly TRBD2 for D (6 bases). Germline loops: CDR1 SGHRS, CDR2 YFSETQ. This CDR3 spans 15 amino acids. The V gene lost 2 bases and the J gene lost 0 bases, with 11 bases spanning the gap. The CDR3 coding sequence is TGCGCCAGCAGCTTAGATGGGGGGTACCAAGAGACCCAGTACTTC. Encoded protein: CASSLDGGYQETQYF.